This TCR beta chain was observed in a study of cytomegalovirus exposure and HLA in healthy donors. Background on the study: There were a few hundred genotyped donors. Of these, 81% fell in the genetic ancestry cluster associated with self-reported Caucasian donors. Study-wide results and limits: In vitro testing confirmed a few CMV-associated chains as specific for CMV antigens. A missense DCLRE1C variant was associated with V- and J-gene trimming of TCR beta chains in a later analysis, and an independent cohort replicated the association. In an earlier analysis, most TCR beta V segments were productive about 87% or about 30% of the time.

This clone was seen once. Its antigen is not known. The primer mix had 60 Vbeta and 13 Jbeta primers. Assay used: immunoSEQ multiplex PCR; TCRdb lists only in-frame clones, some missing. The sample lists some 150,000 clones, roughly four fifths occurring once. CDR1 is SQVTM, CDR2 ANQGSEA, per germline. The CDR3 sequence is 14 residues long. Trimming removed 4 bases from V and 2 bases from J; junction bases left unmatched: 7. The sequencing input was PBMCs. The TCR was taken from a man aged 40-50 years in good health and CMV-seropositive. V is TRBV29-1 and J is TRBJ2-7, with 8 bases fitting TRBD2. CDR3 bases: TGCAGCGTTGGTATCGGGGGGGGACCCTACGAGCAGTACTTC. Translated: CSVGIGGGPYEQYF.